The rows below give T cell receptor beta chains drawn from one sample of a study of T cell clones after liver transplantation. Assay used: immunoSEQ multiplex PCR; TCRdb lists only in-frame clones, some missing. The sample carries under 20,000 clones, over 70% recorded once. The source was CD8+ T cells from blood, collected before liver transplant. These receptors originate from a human donor who received a liver transplant. CDR3s include the opening cysteine and the closing phenylalanine or tryptophan. The D gene is left open where the match is weak. Expanded clones get a size class; other rows say once, few or many, or leave the size out.

- | TRBJ1-5 | TRBD1 | TRBV28 | 14 | CASGDRLSNQPQHF | TGTGCCAGCGGGGACAGACTTAGCAATCAGCCCCAGCATTTT
- | TRBJ1-2 | - | TRBV5-6 | 13 | CASSPVGNYGYTF | TGTGCCAGCAGCCCGGTGGGGAACTATGGCTACACCTTC
- | TRBJ1-1 | - | TRBV11-2 | 13 | CASSLGPNTEAFF | TGTGCCAGCAGCCTGGGGCCGAACACTGAAGCTTTCTTT
- | TRBJ2-7 | TRBD2 | TRBV7-6 | 20 | CASSLESTSGSEGLSHEQYF | TGTGCCAGCAGCTTGGAATCGACTAGCGGGAGCGAGGGCCTCTCCCACGAGCAGTACTTC
- | TRBJ2-1 | TRBD2 | TRBV6-5 | 16 | CASSSVAGGHGNEQFF | TGTGCCAGCAGTTCCGTAGCGGGAGGCCACGGGAATGAGCAGTTCTTC
- | TRBJ2-1 | - | TRBV5-6 | 12 | CASSFKEGEQFF | TGTGCCAGCAGCTTTAAAGAGGGCGAGCAGTTCTTC
once | TRBJ1-6 | TRBD1 | TRBV19 | 15 | CASSPTGTGGSPLHF | TGTGCCAGTAGTCCCACCGGGACAGGTGGATCACCCCTCCACTTT
- | TRBJ2-2 | TRBD1 | TRBV29-1 | 13 | CSVWTGRAGELFF | TGCAGCGTTTGGACAGGCCGCGCCGGGGAGCTGTTTTTT
- | TRBJ1-1 | - | TRBV4-1 | 14 | CASSQSRGGAEAFF | TGCGCCAGCAGCCAATCTAGGGGAGGGGCGGAAGCTTTCTTT
- | TRBJ2-4 | - | TRBV9 | 12 | CASSGTKNIQYF | TGTGCCAGCAGCGGGACGAAAAACATTCAGTACTTC
- | TRBJ1-2 | - | TRBV7-6 | 17 | CASSSCYKSRKTYGYTF | TGTGCCAGCAGCAGTTGTTATAAATCTCGAAAGACCTATGGCTACACCTTC
- | TRBJ2-1 | TRBD2 | TRBV2 | 16 | CASRDPSGGGYNEQFF | TGTGCCAGCAGGGACCCCAGCGGGGGCGGGTACAATGAGCAGTTCTTC
- | TRBJ1-3 | - | TRBV29-1 | 13 | CSVQGDSGNTIYF | TGCAGCGTTCAAGGGGACTCTGGAAACACCATATATTTT
- | TRBJ2-1 | - | TRBV5-6 | 14 | CASSGPGQYNEQFF | TGTGCCAGCAGCGGACCGGGTCAATACAATGAGCAGTTCTTC
- | TRBJ2-1 | - | TRBV7-6 | 17 | CASSSSTGNVHYNEQFF | TGTGCCAGCAGCTCCTCAACCGGGAACGTCCACTACAATGAGCAGTTCTTC
once | TRBJ1-1 | TRBD1 | TRBV23-1 | 17 | CASSQSGRGLMNTEAFF | TGCGCCAGCAGTCAATCAGGCAGGGGGCTAATGAACACTGAAGCTTTCTTT
- | TRBJ2-7 | - | TRBV5-8 | 15 | CASSHPTANWIEQYF | TGTGCCAGCAGCCACCCCACGGCTAATTGGATCGAGCAGTACTTC
- | TRBJ2-1 | TRBD2 | TRBV7-9 | 15 | CASSASGGAYNEQFF | TGTGCCAGCAGTGCTAGCGGGGGGGCTTACAATGAGCAGTTCTTC
- | TRBJ2-5 | - | TRBV7-2 | 14 | CASSLVRPEETQYF | TGTGCCAGCAGCCTCGTGAGGCCCGAAGAGACCCAGTACTTC
- | TRBJ2-2 | TRBD1 | TRBV7-3 | 17 | CASSNPLTGRSTGELFF | TGTGCCAGCAGCAACCCCTTGACAGGGAGATCCACCGGGGAGCTGTTTTTT
once | TRBJ2-1 | - | TRBV7-2 | 13 | CASIRPPSNEQFF | TGTGCCAGCATCCGCCCCCCCAGCAATGAGCAGTTCTTC
- | TRBJ2-3 | - | TRBV20-1 | 11 | CSAAPPDTQYF | TGCAGTGCGGCGCCCCCGGATACGCAGTATTTT
- | TRBJ2-7 | TRBD1 | TRBV11-2 | 18 | CASSPTSGTASPTYEQYF | TGTGCCAGCAGCCCGACCTCTGGGACAGCCTCACCTACCTACGAGCAGTACTTC
- | TRBJ1-4 | - | TRBV30 | 14 | CAWSKTSTNEKLFF | TGTGCCTGGAGTAAGACCTCAACTAATGAAAAACTGTTTTTT
- | TRBJ1-1 | - | TRBV5-1 | 14 | CASSLKGFDTEAFF | TGCGCCAGCAGCTTGAAGGGGTTCGACACTGAAGCTTTCTTT
- | TRBJ2-7 | - | TRBV4-3 | 15 | CASSQERGRSYEQYF | TGCGCCAGCAGCCAAGAGAGGGGTCGGAGCTACGAGCAGTACTTC
- | TRBJ2-1 | TRBD2 | TRBV4-1 | 16 | CASSPPLGREVDEQFF | TGCGCCAGCAGCCCTCCTCTTGGGCGGGAGGTCGATGAGCAGTTCTTC
- | TRBJ1-2 | - | TRBV28 | 14 | CASSRPALIYGYTF | TGTGCCAGCAGCCGACCGGCCCTCATTTATGGCTACACCTTC
- | TRBJ2-7 | - | TRBV28 | 17 | CASSWVEGAAPRHEQYF | TGTGCCAGCAGTTGGGTCGAAGGAGCAGCCCCAAGGCACGAGCAGTACTTC
- | TRBJ2-7 | - | TRBV7-6 | 17 | CASSLGFGDPTGHEQYF | TGTGCCAGCAGCTTAGGGTTCGGCGACCCTACGGGGCACGAGCAGTACTTC
- | TRBJ2-3 | - | TRBV27 | 14 | CASSLVGSTDTQYF | TGTGCCAGCAGTTTGGTGGGAAGCACAGATACGCAGTATTTT
- | TRBJ2-4 | - | TRBV6-6 | 12 | CASSYGVNIQYF | TGTGCCAGCAGTTACGGGGTAAACATTCAGTACTTC
- | TRBJ2-2 | - | TRBV7-9 | 12 | CASSYLTGELFF | TGTGCCAGCAGTTACCTGACCGGGGAGCTGTTTTTT
- | TRBJ2-2 | - | TRBV27 | 13 | CASRLLGTGELFF | TGTGCCAGCAGACTTCTAGGCACCGGGGAGCTGTTTTTT
- | TRBJ2-1 | - | TRBV6-6 | 13 | CASRPSSYNEQFF | TGTGCCAGCAGGCCCTCCTCCTACAATGAGCAGTTCTTC
- | TRBJ2-1 | - | TRBV29-1 | 15 | CSVDGAGASYNEQFF | TGCAGCGTTGATGGGGCAGGGGCCTCCTACAATGAGCAGTTCTTC
- | TRBJ1-5 | - | TRBV30 | 14 | CAWSNEEWGQPQHF | TGTGCCTGGAGTAACGAAGAATGGGGGCAGCCCCAGCATTTT